A single T cell receptor (beta chain) is shown here with its context. The protocol was immunoSEQ multiplex PCR, while the TCRdb copy is restricted to in-frame clones and leaves out a portion. The data contain 90,000 to 100,000 clones, approximately 80% of them seen just once; the ten biggest clones take up 10% to 13%. V shed 6 bases and J shed 4 bases, with 3 bases lying between them. CDR3 length equals 10 residues. CDR1 is MNHEY, CDR2 SVGAGI, per germline. This entry comes from a study of control samples from healthy donors and cancer patients. This sequence was found in a woman aged 25 to 39 in good health. The genes are TRBV6-5 and TRBJ2-5; D remains ambiguous. Sequencing was carried out using blood. The DNA of the CDR3 is TGTGCCAGCAGAAGAGAGACCCAGTACTTC. Amino acid sequence: CASRRETQYF.